These 32 T cell receptor beta chains share one sample of origin, sequenced in a study of shared clonotypes between healthy human individuals. Repertoires were generated with immunoSEQ multiplex PCR, while TCRdb's copy carries only in-frame clones and drops some. The sample consists of more than 1,200,000 clones, approximately 98.5% of them appearing once. The sequencing sample was made of naive CD4+ T cells sorted from blood. As for subset: CD45RA+ positively selected. The receptors here all came from a man aged 25 to 40 in good health.

This rearrangement joins TRBV5-5 to TRBJ2-1; TRBD1 aligns across 7 bases. This CDR3 has 14 residues. Per the germline V gene, CDR1 is SGHKS and CDR2 is YYEKEE (reference sequence). V dropped 4 bases and J dropped 9; count of bases not matched to a gene: 10. CDR3 amino acids: CASSPGTVVGEQFF. The CDR3 bases are TGTGCCAGCAGCCCCGGGACAGTTGTCGGTGAGCAGTTCTTC.

The chain uses TRBV7-6 and TRBJ1-2, with D possibly being TRBD1 (6 bases). Trimming stripped 1 base from V and 7 bases from J, with 13 bases between. This CDR3 region has 14 residues. Germline CDR1 reads SGHVS; CDR2 reads FNYEAQ. CDR3 bases: TGTGCCAGCAGCTTAGACGACAGGAGTAGTGGCTACACCTTC. Residues: CASSLDDRSSGYTF.

This chain joins TRBV7-2 and TRBJ2-6, with TRBD1 identical over 9 bases. Germline CDR1 SGHTA, CDR2 FQGNSA. The J segment lost 0 bases and the V segment lost 4 bases, leaving 10 bases of the junction unmatched. The CDR3 runs 19 residues. CDR3 sequence: CASSSSNRDRDSGANVLTF. The CDR3 DNA follows: TGTGCCAGCAGCTCCTCGAACCGGGACAGGGACTCTGGGGCCAACGTCCTGACTTTC.

The chain is built from TRBV11-2 and TRBJ2-1; 10 bases agree with TRBD1. There are 15 residues in the CDR3. Germline CDR1 is SGHAT and CDR2 is FQNNGV. Unmatched junction bases numbered 8, after V lost 5 bases and J lost 7 bases. The CDR3 coding sequence is TGTGCCAGCAGCGCCAGACAGGGGGCGCGGAATGAGCAGTTCTTC. Translated: CASSARQGARNEQFF. Full variable domain (outside the CDR3, taken from reference TRBV11-2 and TRBJ2-1): EAGVAQSPRYKIIEKRQSVAFWCNPISGHATLYWYQQILGQGPKLLIQFQNNGVVDDSQLPKDRFSAERLKGVDSTLKIQPAKLEDSAVYLCASSARQGARNEQFFGPGTRLTVL.

V is TRBV5-4 and J is TRBJ2-7, with TRBD1 identical over 7 bases. Germline V gene lookup returns CDR1 SGHNT and CDR2 YYREEE (reference sequence). The CDR3 has 15 residues. V lost 4 bases and J lost 0; bases outside the gene matches: 7. The CDR3 bases are TGTGCCAGCAGCCGACGGACAGGTGGCTCCTACGAGCAGTACTTC. Its translation: CASSRRTGGSYEQYF.

This clone was detected only once. The gene calls are TRBV7-8 and TRBJ1-2; D gene uncertain. CDR1 is SGHVS and CDR2 is FQNEAQ in the germline V gene. V was cut by 4 bases and J by 6 bases, with 12 bases left in between. The CDR3 length is 13 residues. The DNA of the CDR3 is TGTGCCAGCAGCTCGTACGTCAACGATGGCTACACCTTC. Translating it yields CASSSYVNDGYTF.

The J gene is TRBJ2-7, the V gene TRBV19; tentative D call: TRBD1 (7 bases). This CDR3 contains 19 residues. Per the germline V gene, CDR1 is LNHDA and CDR2 is SQIVND (reference sequence). Trimming took off 3 bases at V and 0 bases at J, with 24 bases between the two ends. CDR3 DNA: TGTGCCAGTAGTATGCAGGGGGGTCTCCTCTCCAAGTACTCCTACGAGCAGTACTTC. This sequence encodes CASSMQGGLLSKYSYEQYF. The full variable domain, rest sourced from reference TRBV19 and TRBJ2-7, is DGGITQSPKYLFRKEGQNVTLSCEQNLNHDAMYWYRQDPGQGLRLIYYSQIVNDFQKGDIAEGYSVSREKKESFPLTVTSAQKNPTAFYLCASSMQGGLLSKYSYEQYFGPGTRLTVT.

The chain recombines TRBV2 with TRBJ2-5; TRBD2 matches at 8 bases. Trimming at V came to 1 base and at J to 5 bases, leaving 9 bases not matched to a gene. The CDR3 spans 16 residues. In germline, CDR1 is SNHLY, CDR2 FYNNEI. CDR3 DNA: TGTGCCAGCAGTGAAGTTATCGGGAGGGGCTTCGAGACCCAGTACTTC. It translates to CASSEVIGRGFETQYF.

The genes are TRBV2 and TRBJ1-1; D possibly corresponds to TRBD1 (6 bases). CDR1 is SNHLY and CDR2 is FYNNEI in the germline V gene. CDR3 size: 17 residues. Trimming left V 8 bases short and J 1 base short, with 23 bases between. The CDR3 region is CASAGSGAWGPNTEAFF. The CDR3 nucleotides are TGTGCCAGCGCAGGCTCGGGGGCTTGGGGGCCGAACACTGAAGCTTTCTTT. The whole variable domain, filled in from reference TRBV2 and TRBJ1-1, reads EPEVTQTPSHQVTQMGQEVILRCVPISNHLYFYWYRQILGQKVEFLVSFYNNEISEKSEIFDDQFSVERPDGSNFTLKIRSTKLEDSAMYFCASAGSGAWGPNTEAFFGQGTRLTVV.

V usage is TRBV28 and J usage is TRBJ1-5; D not resolved. Trimming stripped 2 bases from V and 3 bases from J, with 8 bases between. This CDR3 has 14 residues. Per the germline V gene, CDR1 is MDHEN and CDR2 is SYDVKM. CDR3: CASSLQGYNQPQHF. The CDR3 region has the DNA TGTGCCAGCAGTTTACAAGGTTACAATCAGCCCCAGCATTTT.

As concerns this clone: Other DNA sequences from this sample encode an identical CDR3 as well. For the CDR3, the DNA is TGTGCCAGCAGTTTACCAGCGGGAAGCTACAATGAGCAGTTCTTC. It is translated as CASSLPAGSYNEQFF. The rearrangement uses TRBV28 and TRBJ2-1; 7 nucleotides align to TRBD2. Germline V gene sequence: CDR1 MDHEN, CDR2 SYDVKM. Losses at the gene ends were 2 bases for V and 3 bases for J; bases not matched to a gene: 4. The CDR3 is 15 residues long.

The rearrangement uses TRBV6-5 and TRBJ1-5; unclear D gene. Trimming pared 2 bases from V and 4 bases from J, leaving 6 bases between. CDR1 is MNHEY, CDR2 SVGAGI, per germline. The CDR3 covers 13 residues. The CDR3 nucleotides are TGTGCCAGCAGTTACGCCAAGAATCAGCCCCAGCATTTT. This translates into CASSYAKNQPQHF.

The sample holds one count of this clone. The chain employs TRBV7-9 and TRBJ2-2; D not certain. Germline CDR1 SEHNR, CDR2 FQNEAQ (reference sequence). This CDR3 comprises 13 residues. Trimming removed 1 base from V and 8 bases from J, with 8 bases in between. The CDR3 DNA is TGTGCCAGCAGCTTAGTTCTCCAGGGGGAGCTGTTTTTT. Its translation: CASSLVLQGELFF.

The rearrangement links TRBV6-4 to TRBJ2-1, with D perhaps being TRBD1 or TRBD2 (6 bases each). The V gene's germline CDR1 is MRHNA and CDR2 SNTAGT. V was clipped by 0 bases and J by 10 bases, with 7 bases between them. The CDR3 has 12 amino acids. This CDR3 reads CASSDSGGEQFF. The CDR3 nucleotides read TGTGCCAGCAGTGACTCGGGGGGCGAGCAGTTCTTC.

The genes are TRBV5-1 and TRBJ1-1; TRBD1 is a possible D gene (6 bases). The CDR3 sequence is 15 residues long. The germline V gene encodes CDR1 SGHRS and CDR2 YFSETQ. V was shortened by 1 base and J by 6 bases, with 16 bases between the two germline ends. The CDR3 loop is CASSLQGSGAAEAFF. The CDR3 coding sequence is TGCGCCAGCAGCTTGCAGGGGTCGGGGGCTGCTGAAGCTTTCTTT.

The chain uses TRBV7-9 and TRBJ1-5; perhaps TRBD1 as D (5 bases). This CDR3 comprises 15 residues. CDR1 is SEHNR, CDR2 FQNEAQ, per germline (reference sequence). Between the trimmed V and J ends, which lost 5 bases and 1 base, there was a span of 12 bases. As DNA, the CDR3 is TGTGCCAGCAGCCCGGGCAGGGCGAGCAATCAGCCCCAGCATTTT. Translating gives CASSPGRASNQPQHF.

The chain is built from TRBV7-3 and TRBJ2-1, with D perhaps matching TRBD1 (6 bases). The ends were cut back, 1 base at V and 0 bases at J, with 13 bases in the middle. Germline CDR1 and CDR2: SGHTA and FQGTGA. The CDR3 is 17 residues long. CDR3 loop: CASSLIPGQSSYNEQFF. CDR3 in DNA: TGTGCCAGCAGCTTAATCCCCGGACAGAGCTCCTACAATGAGCAGTTCTTC.

This clone was counted once. The chain has TRBV9 and TRBJ2-3; no reliable D call. Trimming left V 2 bases short and J 0 bases short, with 19 bases between. CDR1 and CDR2 (germline): SGDLS, YYNGEE. The length of the CDR3 is 18 residues. The CDR3, as DNA: TGTGCCAGCAGCGTGAGTCCAGCGCTAAAGACTAGCACAGATACGCAGTATTTT. Its translation is CASSVSPALKTSTDTQYF.

The chain combines TRBV28 with TRBJ2-7; 8 nucleotides agree with TRBD2. Germline V gene sequence: CDR1 MDHEN, CDR2 SYDVKM. The CDR3 is 13 residues long. V was pared by 6 bases and J by 4 bases, with 5 bases of the junction left unmatched. Here the CDR3 reads CASSPGLEYEQYF. Written as DNA, the CDR3 is TGTGCCAGCAGCCCGGGACTAGAGTACGAGCAGTACTTC.

This clone came up once. The chain recombines TRBV28 with TRBJ2-3, with 14 bases identical to TRBD2. V lost 7 bases to trimming and J lost 3 bases; unmatched junction nucleotides: 6. The CDR3 consists of 16 residues. Per germline, CDR1 MDHEN and CDR2 SYDVKM. CDR3 in DNA: TGTGCCAGCAAGGGACTAGCGGGAGTTAGAACAGATACGCAGTATTTT. Its translation is CASKGLAGVRTDTQYF.

The chain couples TRBV10-3 to TRBJ1-2; 7 positions match TRBD1. CDR3 length: 15 amino acids. Unmatched junction bases numbered 10, after V lost 4 bases and J lost 5 bases. CDR1 and CDR2 (germline): ENHRY, SYGVKD. The CDR3 DNA is TGTGCCATCAGTGTGGGACAGACTAGCTTATATGGCTACACCTTC. It is translated as CAISVGQTSLYGYTF.

The chain uses TRBV28 and TRBJ1-2, with 7 bases that match TRBD1. CDR3 length: 13 residues. Looked up from germline, CDR1 is MDHEN and CDR2 is SYDVKM. The trim removed 8 bases at V and 8 bases at J, leaving 11 bases unmatched. CDR3 region: CASLQGGGKGYTF. For the CDR3, the DNA is TGTGCCAGCCTCCAAGGGGGCGGAAAGGGCTACACCTTC.

The genes are TRBV9 and TRBJ2-3; 9 bases align to TRBD2. The CDR3 has 15 residues. Germline CDR1 reads SGDLS; CDR2 reads YYNGEE. V was clipped by 3 bases and J by 5 bases; unmatched bases: 7. The CDR3 region has the DNA TGTGCCAGCAGCGCAGCAGCGGGAGGAGGAGATACGCAGTATTTT. Encoded protein: CASSAAAGGGDTQYF.

This clone was counted a single time. The V gene is TRBV10-3, the J gene TRBJ1-3; D ambiguous. The V and J ends lost 8 bases and 0 bases respectively, with 5 bases between them. Germline assignment: CDR1 ENHRY and CDR2 SYGVKD. CDR3 length: 12 amino acids. CDR3 sequence: CAIWDSGNTIYF. The CDR3 bases are TGTGCCATCTGGGACTCTGGAAACACCATATATTTT.

The chain uses TRBV7-9 and TRBJ2-5; no firm D call. V lost 6 bases and J 9 bases, leaving 17 bases between the germline ends. The CDR3 loop spans 13 amino acids. Germline lookup yields CDR1 SEHNR and CDR2 FQNEAQ (reference sequence). CDR3 residues: CASSSDGFWAQYF. The CDR3 region has the DNA TGTGCCAGCAGTTCAGACGGGTTCTGGGCCCAGTACTTC.

The chain carries TRBV4-3 and TRBJ2-3; possibly TRBD2 for D (6 bases). Germline CDR1 is LGHNA and CDR2 is YSLEER. Deletions cut 0 bases from V and 9 bases from J, with 10 bases between. The CDR3 consists of 13 residues. CDR3 sequence (DNA): TGCGCCAGCAGCCAAGAGGAGGGGAACACGCAGTATTTT. Protein: CASSQEEGNTQYF.

The chain links TRBV28 to TRBJ2-6; D is unclear. Looked up from germline, CDR1 is MDHEN and CDR2 is SYDVKM. Trimming left V 7 bases short and J 0 bases short, with 19 bases between. CDR3 length: 18 amino acids. The CDR3 DNA sequence: TGTGCCAGCACGTTGGTTGGCGGCACTGTCTCTGGGGCCAACGTCCTGACTTTC. Its protein is CASTLVGGTVSGANVLTF.

This clone was observed a few times. The chain joins TRBV10-3 to TRBJ2-3, with 8 bases fitting TRBD1. CDR1 is ENHRY, CDR2 SYGVKD, per germline. Unmatched junction bases numbered 7, after V lost 8 bases and J lost 6 bases. This CDR3 comprises 13 residues. The CDR3 loop is CAISSDRGDTQYF. The CDR3 DNA reads TGTGCCATCTCAAGCGACAGGGGCGATACGCAGTATTTT.

The J gene is TRBJ1-2, the V gene TRBV15; D is uncertain. Per germline, CDR1 LNHNV and CDR2 YYDKDF (reference sequence). The CDR3 length is 15 residues. The V and J ends lost 0 bases and 0 bases respectively, with 8 bases between them. For the CDR3, the DNA is TGTGCCACCAGCAGAGATTCGACTACTAACTATGGCTACACCTTC. Protein sequence: CATSRDSTTNYGYTF.

This sequence joins TRBV10-2 and TRBJ2-1, with 7 nucleotides matching TRBD2. V shed 4 bases and J 5 bases; nucleotides not matched to a gene: 5. The CDR3 loop spans 14 amino acids. The germline CDR1 and CDR2 sequences are WSHSY and SAAADI. The CDR3 is CASSATLAHNEQFF. Here the CDR3 DNA reads TGCGCCAGCAGTGCAACACTAGCGCACAATGAGCAGTTCTTC.

The CDR3 loop reads CASSLLQTQETQYF. The CDR3 region has the DNA TGCGCCAGCAGCTTGCTCCAGACTCAAGAGACCCAGTACTTC. This chain connects TRBV5-1 to TRBJ2-5; D uncertain. The CDR3 consists of 14 residues. Per the germline V gene, CDR1 is SGHRS and CDR2 is YFSETQ. Trimming removed 1 base from V and 2 bases from J, with 9 bases in between.

The chain employs TRBV5-1 and TRBJ2-5; 7 bases are a match to TRBD2. With V trimmed by 0 bases and J by 7 bases, 0 bases remained unmatched. CDR1 and CDR2 (germline): SGHRS, YFSETQ. CDR3 length equals 12 residues. In nucleotides, the CDR3 is TGCGCCAGCAGCTTGGCGGGGGGGACCCAGTACTTC. As protein: CASSLAGGTQYF.